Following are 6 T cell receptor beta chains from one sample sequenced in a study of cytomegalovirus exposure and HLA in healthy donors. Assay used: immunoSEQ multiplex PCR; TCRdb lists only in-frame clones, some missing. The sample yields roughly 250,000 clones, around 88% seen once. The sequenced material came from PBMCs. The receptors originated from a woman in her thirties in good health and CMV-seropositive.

The CDR3 region has the DNA TGTGCCAGCCTTACTAGCGGAGGCCTCACAGATACGCAGTATTTT. This gives the protein CASLTSGGLTDTQYF. The V gene is TRBV18, the J gene TRBJ2-3; TRBD2 agrees at 8 bases. The CDR3 runs 15 residues. The V and J ends lost 8 bases and 2 bases, in that order; junction bases with no gene match: 9. CDR1 is KGHSH, CDR2 LQKENI, per germline.

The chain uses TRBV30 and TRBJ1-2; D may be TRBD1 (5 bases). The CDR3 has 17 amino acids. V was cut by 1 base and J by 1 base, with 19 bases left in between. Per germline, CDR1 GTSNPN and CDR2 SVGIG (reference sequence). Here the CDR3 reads CAWSASGGAIRNYGYTF. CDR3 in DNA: TGTGCCTGGAGTGCTAGCGGAGGGGCGATCCGTAACTATGGCTACACCTTC.

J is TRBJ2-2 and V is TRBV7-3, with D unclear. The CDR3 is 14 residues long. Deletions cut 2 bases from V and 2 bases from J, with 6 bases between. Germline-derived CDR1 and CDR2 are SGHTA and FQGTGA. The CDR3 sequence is CASSLGGNTGELFF. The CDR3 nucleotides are TGTGCCAGCAGCTTAGGTGGCAACACCGGGGAGCTGTTTTTT.

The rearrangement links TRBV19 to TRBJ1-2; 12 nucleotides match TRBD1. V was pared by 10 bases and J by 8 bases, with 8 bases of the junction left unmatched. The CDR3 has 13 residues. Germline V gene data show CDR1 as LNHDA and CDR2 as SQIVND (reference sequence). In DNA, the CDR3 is TGTGCCACCCGGGACAGGGGGCGCCCAGGCTACACCTTC. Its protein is CATRDRGRPGYTF. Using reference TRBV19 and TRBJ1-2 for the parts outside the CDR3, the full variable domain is DGGITQSPKYLFRKEGQNVTLSCEQNLNHDAMYWYRQDPGQGLRLIYYSQIVNDFQKGDIAEGYSVSREKKESFPLTVTSAQKNPTAFYLCATRDRGRPGYTFGSGTRLTVV.

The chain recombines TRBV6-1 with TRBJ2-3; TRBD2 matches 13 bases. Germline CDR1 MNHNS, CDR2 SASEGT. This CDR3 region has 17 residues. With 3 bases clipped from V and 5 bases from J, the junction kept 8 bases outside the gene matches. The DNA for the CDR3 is TGTGCCAGCAGTGACCTCGGGACTAGCGGGAACAAAGATACGCAGTATTTT. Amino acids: CASSDLGTSGNKDTQYF.

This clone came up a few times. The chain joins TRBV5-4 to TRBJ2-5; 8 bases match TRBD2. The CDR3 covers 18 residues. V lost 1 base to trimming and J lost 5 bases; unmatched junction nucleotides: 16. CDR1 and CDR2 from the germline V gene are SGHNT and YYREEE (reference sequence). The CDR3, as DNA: TGTGCCAGCAGCTTGTACGGGAGGGCGGGCACGCCGTCGGAGACCCAGTACTTC. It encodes CASSLYGRAGTPSETQYF.